Given below is one T cell receptor (beta chain) in context. The data belong to a study of shared clonotypes between healthy human individuals. Germline assignment: CDR1 SGHDT and CDR2 YYEEEE. This CDR3 is 15 amino acids long. Trimming removed 0 bases from V and 8 bases from J, with 15 bases in between. Only in-frame clones appear in the TCRdb table, and some are missing; sequencing was by immunoSEQ multiplex PCR. This table has some 2,500,000 clones, about 90% appearing once. V gene TRBV5-6 combines with J gene TRBJ1-5, with unresolved D. The source is a man younger than 30 in good health. Some clones in this sample may be carry-over from other donors' samples. What was sequenced was naive CD4+ T cells from PBMCs. Subset given: CD45RA+ positively selected. The CDR3 DNA follows: TGTGCCAGCAGCTTGGGGTGGTCGGGTTCTGAGCCCCAGCATTTT. This sequence encodes CASSLGWSGSEPQHF.